The clone carrying this T cell receptor beta chain was picked up a small number of times. These data belong to a study of beta chain features in type 1 diabetes. What was sequenced were expressed TCRB transcripts, since all of the isolated RNA had been reverse transcribed. Method: immunoSEQ multiplex PCR; TCRdb's copy keeps in-frame clones and lacks some. The sample has about 240,000 clones, 25% to 30% seen once. The ends were cut back, 5 bases at V and 2 bases at J, with 13 bases in the middle. This CDR3 region has 14 residues. The V gene's germline CDR1 is SGDLS and CDR2 YYNGEE. The source of this sequence is a man in his thirties or forties in good health. V and J are TRBV9 and TRBJ1-1; the D gene is possibly TRBD1 (5 bases). The sequenced material came from central memory CD4+ T cells from blood. Here the CDR3 DNA reads TGTGCCAGCAGAGGAGGGGCCGGCAACACTGAAGCTTTCTTT. This codes for CASRGGAGNTEAFF.